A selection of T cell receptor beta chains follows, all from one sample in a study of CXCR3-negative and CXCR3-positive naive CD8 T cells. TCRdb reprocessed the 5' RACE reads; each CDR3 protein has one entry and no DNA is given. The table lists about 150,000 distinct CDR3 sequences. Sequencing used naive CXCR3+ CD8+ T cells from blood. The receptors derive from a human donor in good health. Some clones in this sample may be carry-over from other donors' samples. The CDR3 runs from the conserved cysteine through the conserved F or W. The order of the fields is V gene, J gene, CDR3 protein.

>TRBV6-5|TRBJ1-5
CASRIGQGRNQPQHF
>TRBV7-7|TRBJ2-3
CASSLYRLAGLFDTQYF
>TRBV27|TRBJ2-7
CASSHWAGGTYEQYF
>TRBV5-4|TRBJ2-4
CASSYGQGAGNIQYF
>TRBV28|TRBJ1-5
CASSFSPHQGYSNQPQHF
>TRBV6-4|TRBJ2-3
CASSDSITDTQYF
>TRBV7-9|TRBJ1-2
CASSLELDRNGYTF
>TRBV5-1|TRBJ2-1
CASSHGQGFDEQFF
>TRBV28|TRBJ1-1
CASSRLGTDTEAFF
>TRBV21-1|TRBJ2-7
CASSKVGQWAYEQYF
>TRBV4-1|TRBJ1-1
CASSQSTVVNTEAFF
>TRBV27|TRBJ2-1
CASSLFLAEGVNEQFF
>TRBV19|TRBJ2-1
CASISDLYNEQFF
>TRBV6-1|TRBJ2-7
CASSPGRNSYEQYF
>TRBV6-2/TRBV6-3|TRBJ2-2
CASSYVGARDTGELFF
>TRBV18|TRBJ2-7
CASSYRDSNLYEQYF
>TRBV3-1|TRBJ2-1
CASSRGGLDNEQFF
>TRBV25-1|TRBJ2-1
CASSEGYTSDEQFF
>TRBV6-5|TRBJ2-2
CASTPGRGDYTGELFF
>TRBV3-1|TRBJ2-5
CATVGGTGEETQYF
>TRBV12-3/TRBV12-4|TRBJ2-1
CASSSGLAGNEQFF
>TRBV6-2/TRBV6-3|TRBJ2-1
CASRSLGLAGGYNEQFF
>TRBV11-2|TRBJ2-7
CASSPGLAGTYEQYF
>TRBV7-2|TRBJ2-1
CASSLDPIAVLNNEQFF
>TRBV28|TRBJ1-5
CASSLWSVRQASNQPQHF
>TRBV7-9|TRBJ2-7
CASSLVTNYSYEQYF
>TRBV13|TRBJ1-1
CASSFWVDSEAFF
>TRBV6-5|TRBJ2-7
CASSSSGSIYEQYF
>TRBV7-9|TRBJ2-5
CASSVPGQREETQYF
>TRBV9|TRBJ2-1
CASSVDSNSYNEQFF
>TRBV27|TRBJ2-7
CASRDGQPTYEQYF
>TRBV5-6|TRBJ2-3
CASSYGTSYLPDTQYF
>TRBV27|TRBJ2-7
CASSHPYSPEQYF
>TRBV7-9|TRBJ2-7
CAGSPGATYEQYF
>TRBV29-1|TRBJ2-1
CSVETLGSSYNEQFF
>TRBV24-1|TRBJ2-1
CATSDRYNEQFF
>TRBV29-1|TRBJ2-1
CSVGDQPASQFF
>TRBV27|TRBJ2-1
CASSFLAGENEQFF
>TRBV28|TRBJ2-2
CASSLVPNTGELFF
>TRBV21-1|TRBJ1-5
CASSKGHPDRESNQPQHF